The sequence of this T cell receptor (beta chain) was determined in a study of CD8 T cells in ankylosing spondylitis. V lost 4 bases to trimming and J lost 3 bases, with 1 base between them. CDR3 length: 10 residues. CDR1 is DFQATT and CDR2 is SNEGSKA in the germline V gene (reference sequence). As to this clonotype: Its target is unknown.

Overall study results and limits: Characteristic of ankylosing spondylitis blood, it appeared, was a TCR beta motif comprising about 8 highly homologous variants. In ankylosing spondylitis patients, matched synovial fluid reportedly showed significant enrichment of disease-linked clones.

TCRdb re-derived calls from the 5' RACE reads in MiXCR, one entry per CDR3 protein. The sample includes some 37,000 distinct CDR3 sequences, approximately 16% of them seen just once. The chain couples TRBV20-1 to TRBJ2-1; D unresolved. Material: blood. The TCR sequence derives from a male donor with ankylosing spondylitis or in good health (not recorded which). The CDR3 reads CSANYNEQFF. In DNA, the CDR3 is TGCAGTGCTAACTACAATGAGCAGTTCTTC.